These 19 T cell receptor beta chains originate from one sample sequenced in a study of T-cell memory formation after mild COVID-19. Using its own MiXCR run on the 5' RACE reads, TCRdb lists one record per CDR3 protein. The sample has about 420,000 distinct CDR3 sequences; 20% to 25% are singletons. Sample: PBMCs or a T cell subset sorted from them (not recorded which). These receptors came from an adult woman who had mild COVID-19 (a few samples of this study predate the infection). Cell type and time point are not known.

The chain recombines TRBV29-1 with TRBJ1-1, with 11 bases aligning to TRBD1. The CDR3 spans 16 residues. The trim removed 5 bases at V and 0 bases at J, leaving 8 bases unmatched. Germline V lookup: CDR1 SQVTM, CDR2 ANQGSEA. As DNA, the CDR3 is TGCAGCGTTCCTTTGGACAGGGGGCCCATGAACACTGAAGCTTTCTTT. Amino acid sequence: CSVPLDRGPMNTEAFF.

The gene calls are TRBV5-1 and TRBJ1-1; D is unclear. The CDR3 covers 15 residues. Germline CDR1 SGHRS, CDR2 YFSETQ. Between the trimmed V and J ends, which lost 0 bases and 1 base, there was a span of 10 bases. CDR3 loop: CASSLERLANTEAFF. In nucleotides, the CDR3 is TGCGCCAGCAGCTTGGAAAGGTTGGCGAACACTGAAGCTTTCTTT.

The table lists this clonotype with a few counts. The genes are TRBV2 and TRBJ2-1, with D possibly matching TRBD2 (6 bases). CDR1 is SNHLY, CDR2 FYNNEI, per germline. Trimming removed 6 bases at V and 5 bases at J, with 17 bases between. CDR3 length equals 15 residues. CDR3 loop: CASRNGRETNNEQFF. In DNA form, the CDR3 reads TGTGCCAGCAGAAACGGACGGGAGACAAACAATGAGCAGTTCTTC.

This clonotype was seen a few times. J is TRBJ2-2 and V is TRBV12-3 or TRBV12-4, with TRBD1 identical over 10 bases. This CDR3 region has 14 residues. The J segment lost 7 bases and the V segment lost 7 bases, leaving 6 bases of the junction unmatched. In DNA, the CDR3 is TGTGCCAGCAAGGGACAGGGGACGGGCGGGGAGCTGTTTTTT. This gives the protein CASKGQGTGGELFF.

This clonotype appeared a few times. The chain is built from TRBV2 and TRBJ2-6; the D gene is possibly TRBD1 (5 bases). Trimming removed 6 bases from V and 9 bases from J, with 12 bases in between. The CDR3 length is 13 residues. CDR1 is SNHLY and CDR2 is FYNNEI in the germline V gene. CDR3 nucleotides: TGTGCCAGCAGGGATGACAGAAACAACGTCCTGACTTTC. Translating gives CASRDDRNNVLTF.

This clonotype was recorded a few times. CDR3 loop: CASSEELASATQYF. In DNA form, the CDR3 reads TGTGCCAGCAGTGAAGAACTAGCTTCCGCGACCCAGTACTTC. V is TRBV25-1 and J is TRBJ2-5, with D maybe TRBD2 (6 bases). V gave up 2 bases and J gave up 7 bases, with 14 bases separating them. This CDR3 comprises 14 residues. Germline assignment: CDR1 MGHDK and CDR2 SYGVNS.

This clonotype was seen a handful of times. The rearrangement links TRBV18 to TRBJ2-4; unclear D gene. The CDR3 is made up of 17 amino acids. V lost 5 bases to trimming and J lost 1 base, with 18 bases between them. Germline V gene data show CDR1 as KGHSH and CDR2 as LQKENI. CDR3 residues: CASSVTQWAMAKNIQYF. CDR3 nucleotide sequence: TGTGCCAGCTCAGTTACACAGTGGGCGATGGCCAAAAACATTCAGTACTTC.

Only a few counts were recorded for this clonotype. The J gene is TRBJ1-5, the V gene TRBV12-3 or TRBV12-4; 7 bases are a match to TRBD1. The J segment lost 10 bases and the V segment lost 1 base, leaving 7 bases of the junction unmatched. The CDR3 has 14 amino acids. The CDR3 loop is CASSLEGAHRPQHF. The CDR3 coding sequence is TGTGCCAGCAGTTTAGAGGGGGCACACCGCCCCCAGCATTTT.

This clonotype has a handful of counts. V is TRBV6-5 and J is TRBJ2-3, with 8 nucleotides matching TRBD2. This CDR3 contains 15 residues. CDR1 is MNHEY and CDR2 is SVGAGI in the germline V gene. V shed 4 bases, J shed 4 bases, and the junction held 7 bases outside the gene matches. In DNA, the CDR3 is TGTGCCAGCAGTTCGGGGGGGTTTCTCCCAGATACGCAGTATTTT. Its protein product is CASSSGGFLPDTQYF.

The rearrangement joins TRBV7-8 to TRBJ2-1, with D perhaps TRBD2 (5 bases). The length of the CDR3 is 12 residues. V was clipped by 4 bases and J by 9 bases, with 10 bases between them. Germline V gene lookup returns CDR1 SGHVS and CDR2 FQNEAQ. CDR3 sequence reads: CASSSSAGEQFF. CDR3 DNA sequence: TGTGCCAGCAGCTCCTCGGCGGGTGAGCAGTTCTTC. Together with reference TRBV7-8 and TRBJ2-1, the CDR3 gives the full variable domain: GAGVSQSPRYKVAKRGQDVALRCDPISGHVSLFWYQQALGQGPEFLTYFQNEAQLDKSGLPSDRFFAERPEGSVSTLKIQRTQQEDSAVYLCASSSSAGEQFFGPGTRLTVL.

This clonotype was counted only a few times. The chain couples TRBV7-2 to TRBJ2-5; D is undetermined. The CDR3 length is 14 residues. CDR1 and CDR2 (germline): SGHTA, FQGNSA. Deletions cut 6 bases from V and 4 bases from J, with 15 bases between. CDR3 in amino acids: CASRGKEWGETQYF. CDR3 nucleotide sequence: TGTGCCAGCAGAGGAAAGGAGTGGGGAGAGACCCAGTACTTC.

This chain joins TRBV11-3 and TRBJ2-3; TRBD2 might be the D (6 bases). The CDR3 totals 15 residues. CDR1 is SGHNT and CDR2 is YENEEA in the germline V gene. V was cut by 5 bases and J by 7 bases, with 19 bases left in between. CDR3 region: CASSRRASREHTQYF. The CDR3 DNA reads TGTGCCAGCAGCCGGAGGGCTAGCCGGGAACATACGCAGTATTTT.

This clonotype was found a few times. The V call is TRBV7-9, the J call TRBJ2-3; 7 nucleotides line up with TRBD2. This CDR3 has 16 residues. CDR1 SEHNR and CDR2 FQNEAQ come from the germline V gene (reference sequence). With V trimmed by 8 bases and J by 3 bases, 14 bases remained unmatched. The CDR3 region has the DNA TGTGCCAGCGGCCCTACTAGTGAGCGGGGTACAGATACGCAGTATTTT. This encodes CASGPTSERGTDTQYF.

In this sample, this clonotype turned up a few times. The chain links TRBV2 to TRBJ1-1; 10 bases are a match to TRBD1. Germline CDR1 SNHLY, CDR2 FYNNEI. Trimming at V came to 3 bases and at J to 11 bases, leaving 9 bases not matched to a gene. CDR3 length: 14 amino acids. The CDR3: CASSDQGTGEVAFF. The CDR3, as DNA: TGTGCCAGCAGTGATCAGGGGACAGGGGAAGTGGCTTTCTTT.

This clonotype was counted a few times. This chain links TRBV12-3 or TRBV12-4 with TRBJ2-3; weak D call: TRBD2 (5 bases). Trimming shortened V by 5 bases and J by 6 bases, and 9 bases separated the two germline ends. This CDR3 spans 12 amino acids. The CDR3 nucleotides are TGTGCCAGCAGTGGTTGGAGGGATACGCAGTATTTT. This encodes CASSGWRDTQYF.

The chain has TRBV6-5 and TRBJ2-7, with 8 positions matching TRBD1. The CDR3 runs to 14 residues. V trimming: 6 bases; J trimming: 4 bases; junction bases outside the gene matches: 8. CDR1 is MNHEY, CDR2 SVGAGI, per germline. CDR3 sequence reads: CASSRTGIAYEQYF. The DNA of the CDR3 is TGTGCCAGCAGCCGGACAGGGATTGCGTACGAGCAGTACTTC.

The chain is built from TRBV11-3 and TRBJ2-2; possible D gene TRBD1, 5 bases. The length of the CDR3 is 13 residues. CDR1 is SGHNT and CDR2 is YENEEA in the germline V gene. Trimming took 5 bases from V and 7 from J, leaving 11 bases between them. The CDR3 nucleotides are TGTGCCAGCAGCCCTAGGGGTGGCGGGGAGCTGTTTTTT. This encodes CASSPRGGGELFF. Combining the CDR3 with reference TRBV11-3 and TRBJ2-2 gives the whole variable domain EAGVVQSPRYKIIEKKQPVAFWCNPISGHNTLYWYLQNLGQGPELLIRYENEEAVDDSQLPKDRFSAERLKGVDSTLKIQPAELGDSAVYLCASSPRGGGELFFGEGSRLTVL.

V gene TRBV5-1 combines with J gene TRBJ1-1; 7 nucleotides match TRBD1. The germline V gene has CDR1 SGHRS and CDR2 YFSETQ. Germline trimming cut 4 bases from V and 3 bases from J; bases unmatched to any gene: 12. There are 16 residues in the CDR3. The DNA for the CDR3 is TGCGCCAGCAGCCCCCTTCAGAGGGGGCCCCACACTGAAGCTTTCTTT. This encodes CASSPLQRGPHTEAFF.

The sample holds many counts of this clonotype. The chain employs TRBV5-1 and TRBJ1-5, with TRBD1 as a possible D gene (6 bases). The V end was cut by 3 bases, the J end by 2 bases, with 9 bases between. Per germline, CDR1 SGHRS and CDR2 YFSETQ. The CDR3 extends over 14 amino acids. CDR3 amino acids: CASSWGQGNQPQHF. The CDR3 nucleotides are TGCGCCAGCAGCTGGGGACAAGGCAATCAGCCCCAGCATTTT.